The entry that follows covers one T cell receptor (beta chain) sequence. Documented time point: pretreatment peripheral blood. This sample is drawn from a study of PD-L1 blockade in urothelial cancer. As for the study in general: Earlier, patients had received 0 to 3 chemotherapy regimens. Blood drawn 3 weeks (second dose) and 6 weeks after treatment start was analyzed.

Germline CDR1 is SGHVS and CDR2 is FQNEAQ. This CDR3 comprises 18 residues. V shed 5 bases and J shed 0 bases, with 20 bases lying between them. Synthetic TCR analog templates were added to each PCR reaction. The repertoire was sequenced with immunoSEQ multiplex PCR; TCRdb's copy has only in-frame clones and lacks some. Among 45,000 to 70,000 clones, roughly 87% were seen once, and the ten largest hold about a sixth. The source material was PBMCs, sampled around atezolizumab (anti-PD-L1) treatment. The receptor was isolated from a man aged 65-85 years with urothelial cancer. The V and J genes are TRBV7-8 and TRBJ1-5, with D tentatively TRBD1 (5 bases). The CDR3 sequence: CASSGGEGRHLSNQPQHF. In DNA form, the CDR3 reads TGTGCCAGCAGCGGGGGGGAGGGCAGACATCTTAGCAATCAGCCCCAGCATTTT.